Many counts were recorded for the clone carrying this TCR beta chain. Its antigen is still unknown. The TCR beta library used iRepertoire HTBI primers with Arm-PCR amplification of CDR3. One entry per CDR3 protein results from TCRdb running MiXCR on the multiplex PCR reads. The table has 500,000 or so distinct CDR3 sequences, 14% seen once. The data were obtained in a study of regulatory T cells in long-lasting Graves disease. Overall study findings and caveats: Shared public clonotypes totalled some 2,500 in persistent patients, compared with roughly 970 in new patients. Segments TRBV28, TRBJ1-2 and TRBJ2-5 showed preferential usage in persistent disease.

The time point here: newly diagnosed GD, antithyroid drugs for less than 3 months. Extracted PBMC RNA gave rise to the TCR library. V lost 3 bases to trimming and J lost 11 bases; unmatched junction nucleotides: 16. Germline V gives CDR1 MNHEY, CDR2 SMNVEV (reference sequence). The CDR3 length is 17 residues. These data were also filed under a second study, of T cells in Graves' hyperthyroidism and ophthalmopathy.

Here the sequenced sample was peripheral blood mononuclear cells (PBMCs), taken at new diagnosis, from a patient treated with antithyroid drugs. This chain connects TRBV27 to TRBJ2-1, with TRBD2 identical over 10 bases. The sequence came from a woman aged 45 to 65 with Graves disease. The DNA for the CDR3 is TGTGCCAGCAGTTTTCATTGGGAAGCGGGAGGGCCTTCACAGCAGTTCTTC. Its protein is CASSFHWEAGGPSQQFF.